This TCR beta chain was documented in a study of Tregs in tolerant kidney transplant recipients. Unstimulated regulatory T cells (CD4+CD25+CD127-), CD4+CD25- non-regulatory cells, CD4 and CD8 cells were FACS-sorted from thawed PBMCs. V lost 0 bases and J lost 3, with 13 bases in between. The CDR3 is made up of 15 amino acids. Germline V gene lookup returns CDR1 SGDLS and CDR2 YYNGEE. This table comes from immunoSEQ multiplex PCR, and its TCRdb copy is limited to in-frame clones, with some not included. The top ten clones hold roughly 5% of a sample with approximately 90,000 clones, more than 90% of them seen once.

This sequence joins TRBV9 and TRBJ2-7; D might be TRBD2 (5 bases). Sequencing was performed on CD8+ T cells from blood. The source is a human donor in good health. CDR3 coding DNA: TGTGCCAGCAGCGTAGAGCAGGACTCCGTCTACGAGCAGTACTTC. Translating it yields CASSVEQDSVYEQYF.